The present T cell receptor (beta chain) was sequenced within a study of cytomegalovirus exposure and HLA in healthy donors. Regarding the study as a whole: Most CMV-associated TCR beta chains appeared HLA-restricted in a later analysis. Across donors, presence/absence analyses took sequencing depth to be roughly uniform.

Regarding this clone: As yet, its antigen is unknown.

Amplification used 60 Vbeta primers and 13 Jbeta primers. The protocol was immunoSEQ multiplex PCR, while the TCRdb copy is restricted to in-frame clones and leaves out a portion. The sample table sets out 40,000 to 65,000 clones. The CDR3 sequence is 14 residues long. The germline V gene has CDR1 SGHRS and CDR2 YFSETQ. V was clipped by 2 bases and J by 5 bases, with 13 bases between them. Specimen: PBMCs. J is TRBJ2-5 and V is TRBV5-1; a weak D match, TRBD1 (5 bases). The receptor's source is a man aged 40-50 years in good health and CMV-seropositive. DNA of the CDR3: TGCGCCAGCAGCTTAAGGAAGGCAGGGGAGACCCAGTACTTC. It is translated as CASSLRKAGETQYF.